This TCR beta chain was recorded in a study of cytomegalovirus exposure and HLA in healthy donors. In the study overall: The 120 validation repertoires and the 666 first-cohort repertoires shared a platform, a later analysis reported.

General study findings and limits: It was confirmed in vitro that three of the CMV-associated chains were specific for CMV antigens. Cytomegalovirus association was listed for around 170 TCR beta chains.

Among the approximately 130 subjects of the validation cohort, separate from the approximately 700-subject first cohort, were the donors. Looked up from germline, CDR1 is LNHNV and CDR2 is YYDKDF (reference sequence). After removal of 0 bases from V and 8 bases from J, the junction contained 7 bases not matched to a gene. The CDR3 loop spans 15 amino acids. Points on this clone: What it binds is unknown.

Sequencing was performed with immunoSEQ multiplex PCR; in TCRdb, only in-frame clones are kept and a portion is missing. Among 150,000 to 200,000 clones listed, more than 80% were seen once. The V call is TRBV15, the J call TRBJ2-1, with 7 bases aligning to TRBD2. Input material: PBMCs. This sequence originates from a woman between 18 and 30 years old in good health and CMV-seropositive. The CDR3 DNA sequence: TGTGCCACCAGCAGAGATGGGCTTCGGGGGGATGAGCAGTTCTTC. Protein product: CATSRDGLRGDEQFF.